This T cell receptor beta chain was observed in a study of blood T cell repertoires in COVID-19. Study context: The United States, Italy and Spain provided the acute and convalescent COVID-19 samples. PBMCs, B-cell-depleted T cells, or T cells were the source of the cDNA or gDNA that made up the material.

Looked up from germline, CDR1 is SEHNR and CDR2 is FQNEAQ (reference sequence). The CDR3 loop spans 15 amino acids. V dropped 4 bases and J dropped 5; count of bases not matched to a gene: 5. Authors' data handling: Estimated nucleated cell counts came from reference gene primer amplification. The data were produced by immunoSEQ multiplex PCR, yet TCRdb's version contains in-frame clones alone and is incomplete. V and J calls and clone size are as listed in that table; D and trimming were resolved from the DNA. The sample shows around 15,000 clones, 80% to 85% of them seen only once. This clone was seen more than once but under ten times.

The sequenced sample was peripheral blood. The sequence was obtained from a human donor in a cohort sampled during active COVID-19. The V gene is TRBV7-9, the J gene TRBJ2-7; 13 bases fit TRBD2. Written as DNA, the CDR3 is TGTGCCAGCAGCTCGACTAGCGGGAGGCGGGACGAGCAGTACTTC. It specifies CASSSTSGRRDEQYF.